This T cell receptor (beta chain) was captured in a study of T cells after yellow fever vaccination. Findings of the study overall: The secondary response was weaker, and its peak arrived faster, on day 5 versus 15.

TCRdb reprocessed the 5' RACE reads with MiXCR, giving one entry per CDR3 protein. The sample gives 65,000 to 90,000 distinct CDR3 sequences, around 7.3% of which show up once; roughly two fifths is in the top ten. Ten or more counts support this clonotype. Its specificity is not known. J gave up 0 bases and V 4 bases, and 4 bases lay outside the gene matches. This CDR3 contains 16 residues. Germline V gene sequence: CDR1 SGHNT, CDR2 YENEEA. This specimen was CD8+ T cells sorted from PBMCs, taken on the day of the yellow fever booster vaccination. This chain connects TRBV11-3 to TRBJ1-3, with 9 bases that match TRBD1. The sequence came from a man aged 30-40 years who received the YFV17D yellow fever vaccine. CDR3 DNA: TGTGCCAGCAGCTGGGGGACAGGGTACTCTGGAAACACCATATATTTT. Residues: CASSWGTGYSGNTIYF. The complete variable domain, with remaining parts taken from reference TRBV11-3 and TRBJ1-3, reads EAGVVQSPRYKIIEKKQPVAFWCNPISGHNTLYWYLQNLGQGPELLIRYENEEAVDDSQLPKDRFSAERLKGVDSTLKIQPAELGDSAVYLCASSWGTGYSGNTIYFGEGSWLTVV.